Below are 15 T cell receptor beta chains sequenced from a single sample in a study of blood T cell repertoires in COVID-19 (dated by TCRdb to 2018 to 2020). Libraries were built with the immunoSEQ multiplex PCR assay. TCRdb retrieved this table from immuneACCESS and kept in-frame rearrangements only. Not all clones are present; in checked studies, unresolved V genes account for under half, and no reason is known for the remainder. Recorded for this sample are about 300,000 clones; just under 90% of them occurred a single time. Of the sample, less than 2% is held by the ten largest clones. Sequenced: peripheral blood. The origin of the receptors is a woman in her twenties or thirties with COVID-19, enrolled during active disease.

The chain couples TRBV5-4 to TRBJ1-2; D is uncertain. CDR1 is SGHNT and CDR2 is YYREEE in the germline V gene (reference sequence). Trimming shortened V by 0 bases and J by 8 bases, and 8 bases separated the two germline ends. The CDR3 extends over 12 amino acids. CDR3 nucleotide sequence: TGTGCCAGCAGCTTGGGACCCGGGGGCTACACCTTC. It encodes CASSLGPGGYTF. The full variable domain, in which reference TRBV5-4 and TRBJ1-2 provide the parts outside the CDR3, is ETGVTQSPTHLIKTRGQQVTLRCSSQSGHNTVSWYQQALGQGPQFIFQYYREEENGRGNFPPRFSGLQFPNYSSELNVNALELDDSALYLCASSLGPGGYTFGSGTRLTVV.

The genes are TRBV27 and TRBJ2-1, with unresolved D. The ends were cut back, 3 bases at V and 1 base at J, with 4 bases in the middle. Germline CDR1 reads MNHEY; CDR2 reads SMNVEV (reference sequence). CDR3 size: 13 residues. In DNA form, the CDR3 reads TGTGCCAGCAGTTTGAGTTCCTACAATGAGCAGTTCTTC. Its protein product is CASSLSSYNEQFF.

In its sample, this clone was seen once. This chain uses TRBV15 with TRBJ1-2, with TRBD1 identical over 11 bases. Germline V CDR1 and CDR2: LNHNV, YYDKDF (reference sequence). Unmatched junction bases numbered 4, after V lost 3 bases and J lost 4 bases. The CDR3 totals 15 residues. CDR3 sequence: CATSSRDRGIYGYTF. DNA of the CDR3: TGTGCCACCAGCAGCCGGGACAGGGGGATCTATGGCTACACCTTC.

The chain employs TRBV5-1 and TRBJ2-3; D not resolved. Germline loops: CDR1 SGHRS, CDR2 YFSETQ. The ends were cut back, 4 bases at V and 6 bases at J, with 9 bases in the middle. This CDR3 has 12 amino acids. The CDR3 protein is CASSAARDTQYF. For the CDR3, the DNA is TGCGCCAGCAGCGCCGCTAGGGATACGCAGTATTTT.

This clone was recorded once. At one end the junction does not follow the germline gene, possibly because of a read error. The chain carries TRBV6-5 and TRBJ2-7, with 9 bases that match TRBD1. Per germline, CDR1 MNHEY and CDR2 SVGAGI. This CDR3 comprises 11 residues. This chain's CDR3 is CASSLTGTGNF. The CDR3 DNA reads as TGTGCCAGCAGTCTAACCGGGACAGGGAACTTC.

This sequence joins TRBV6-1 and TRBJ2-5; TRBD2 is a possible D gene (7 bases). Germline CDR1 and CDR2: MNHNS and SASEGT. The CDR3 runs 14 residues. V gave up 3 bases and J gave up 5 bases, with 13 bases separating them. In nucleotides, the CDR3 is TGTGCCAGCAGTGATGGGGGGGCCATTGAGACCCAGTACTTC. It translates to CASSDGGAIETQYF.

This chain links TRBV28 with TRBJ2-1, with TRBD2 identical over 7 bases. Per the germline V gene, CDR1 is MDHEN and CDR2 is SYDVKM. The J segment lost 0 bases and the V segment lost 6 bases, leaving 5 bases of the junction unmatched. This CDR3 region has 15 residues. This CDR3 reads CASRPGGGSYNEQFF. The CDR3 DNA reads as TGTGCCAGCAGGCCGGGGGGTGGCTCCTACAATGAGCAGTTCTTC.

The genes are TRBV6-5 and TRBJ1-3, with a weak D call TRBD1 (5 bases). V dropped 8 bases and J dropped 1 base, with 12 bases sitting between them. The germline V gene encodes CDR1 MNHEY and CDR2 SVGAGI. This CDR3 is 14 amino acids long. This CDR3 is CASDGGLSGNTIYF. The DNA for the CDR3 is TGTGCCAGCGATGGGGGACTTTCTGGAAACACCATATATTTT.

This chain connects TRBV18 to TRBJ2-1; D is unresolved. Germline V lookup: CDR1 KGHSH, CDR2 LQKENI. The CDR3 consists of 16 residues. Trimming took 0 bases from V and 0 from J, leaving 9 bases between them. DNA for the CDR3: TGTGCCAGCTCACCACCGGGTTCTAGCTCCTACAATGAGCAGTTCTTC. This sequence encodes CASSPPGSSSYNEQFF.

The chain combines TRBV21-1 with TRBJ1-3. TRBV21-1 is marked as a pseudogene. The CDR3 is 15 amino acids. The CDR3, as DNA: TGTGCCAGCATCTTTGCCGGGGGGAAGGGGGACACCATATATTTT. It translates to CASIFAGGKGDTIYF.

This chain joins TRBV5-6 and TRBJ2-6; no reliable D call. The CDR3 is 15 amino acids. V was trimmed by 4 bases and J by 1 base, leaving 9 bases between them. In germline, CDR1 is SGHDT, CDR2 YYEEEE. CDR3 in DNA: TGTGCCAGCAGCCCCAGATGGTCTGGGGCCAACGTCCTGACTTTC. Amino acids: CASSPRWSGANVLTF.

The rearrangement joins TRBV5-6 to TRBJ1-1; 7 positions match TRBD1. CDR3 length: 15 amino acids. The V gene end was trimmed by 4 bases and the J gene end by 2 bases; junction bases not matched to a gene: 8. The germline V gene encodes CDR1 SGHDT and CDR2 YYEEEE. The CDR3 spells CASSTWTGTNTEAFF. The CDR3 nucleotides read TGTGCCAGCAGCACTTGGACAGGCACAAACACTGAAGCTTTCTTT.

This clone was seen only once. The chain uses TRBV10-3 and TRBJ1-5; D perhaps matches TRBD1 (6 bases). Deletions cut 6 bases from V and 4 bases from J, with 13 bases between. This CDR3 has 14 amino acids. Germline loops: CDR1 ENHRY, CDR2 SYGVKD. In DNA, the CDR3 is TGTGCCATCAGGGAACAGGGATCGAATCAGCCCCAGCATTTT. Amino acids: CAIREQGSNQPQHF.

V usage is TRBV7-2 and J usage is TRBJ2-7, with TRBD1 matching over 7 bases. Trimming at V came to 0 bases and at J to 4 bases, leaving 3 bases not matched to a gene. Germline values: CDR1 SGHTA, CDR2 FQGNSA. CDR3 size: 14 residues. The CDR3 sequence: CASSLAGTAYEQYF. In nucleotides, the CDR3 is TGTGCCAGCAGCTTAGCCGGGACAGCATACGAGCAGTACTTC.

This chain uses TRBV21-1 with TRBJ2-1; the table's TRBD1 call for D was not verified on the DNA. TRBV21-1 is an annotated pseudogene. This CDR3 is 13 amino acids long. The CDR3 region is CASSRGHYNEQFF. The CDR3, as DNA: TGTGCCAGCAGCAGGGGACATTACAATGAGCAGTTCTTC.